This TCR beta chain was obtained from a study of blood T cells in healthy people across ages. CDR1 and CDR2 from the germline V gene are DFQATT and SNEGSKA (reference sequence). J was trimmed by 4 bases and V by 3 bases; bases with no gene match: 7. This CDR3 has 15 amino acids. Those donating, healthy Caucasian individuals from Russia, were aged roughly 6 to 100. Each sample used at least 6 million PBMCs. Regarding this clonotype: Its antigen is currently unknown.

Whole-study findings and limits: It was found that TCR beta diversity correlated strongly with the percentage of naive T cells. Estimated diversity that came from one million T cells was considered an underestimate.

Sample-barcoded 5' priming and a J-beta primer mix drove a second PCR of roughly 7 to 11 cycles. TCRdb reprocessed the 5' RACE reads with MiXCR, giving one entry per CDR3 protein. This table has fewer than 950,000 distinct CDR3 sequences, around 36% appearing once. This receptor was obtained from a man aged 18 to 30 in good health. The genes are TRBV20-1 and TRBJ2-2; TRBD1 agrees at 8 bases. The specimen was blood. CDR3 nucleotides: TGCAGTGCTAGGGACAGGGTGGATAGCACCGGGGAGCTGTTTTTT. Protein product: CSARDRVDSTGELFF.